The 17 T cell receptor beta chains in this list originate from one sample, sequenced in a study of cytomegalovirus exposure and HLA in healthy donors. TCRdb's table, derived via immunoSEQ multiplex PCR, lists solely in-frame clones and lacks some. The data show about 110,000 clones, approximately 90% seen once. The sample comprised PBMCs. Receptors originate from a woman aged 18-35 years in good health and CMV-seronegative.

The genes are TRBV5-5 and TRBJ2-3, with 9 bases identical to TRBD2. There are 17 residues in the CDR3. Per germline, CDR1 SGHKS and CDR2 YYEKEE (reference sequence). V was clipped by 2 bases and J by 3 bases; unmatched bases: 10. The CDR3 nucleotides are TGTGCCAGCAGCTTTAGCGGGGGTGACCCTAGAACAGATACGCAGTATTTT. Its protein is CASSFSGGDPRTDTQYF. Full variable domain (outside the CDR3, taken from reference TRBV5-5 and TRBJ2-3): DAGVTQSPTHLIKTRGQQVTLRCSPISGHKSVSWYQQVLGQGPQFIFQYYEKEERGRGNFPDRFSARQFPNYSSELNVNALLLGDSALYLCASSFSGGDPRTDTQYFGPGTRLTVL.

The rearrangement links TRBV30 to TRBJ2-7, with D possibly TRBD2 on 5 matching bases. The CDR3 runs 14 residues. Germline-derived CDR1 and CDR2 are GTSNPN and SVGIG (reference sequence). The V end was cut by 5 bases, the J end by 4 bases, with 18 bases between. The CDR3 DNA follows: TGTGCCTGGGAGAGGGATAGTACCAGGTACGAGCAGTACTTC. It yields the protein CAWERDSTRYEQYF.

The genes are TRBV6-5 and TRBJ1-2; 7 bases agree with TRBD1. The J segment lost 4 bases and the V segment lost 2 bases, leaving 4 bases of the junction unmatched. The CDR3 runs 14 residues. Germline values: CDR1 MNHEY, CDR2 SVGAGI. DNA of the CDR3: TGTGCCAGCAGTTACCTCCCAGGGGGCTATGGCTACACCTTC. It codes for CASSYLPGGYGYTF.

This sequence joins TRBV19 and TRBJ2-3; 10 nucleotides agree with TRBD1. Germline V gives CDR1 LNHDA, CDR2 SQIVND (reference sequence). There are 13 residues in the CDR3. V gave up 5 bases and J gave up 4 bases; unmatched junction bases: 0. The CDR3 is CASSGTGADTQYF. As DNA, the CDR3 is TGTGCCAGTAGTGGGACAGGGGCAGATACGCAGTATTTT.

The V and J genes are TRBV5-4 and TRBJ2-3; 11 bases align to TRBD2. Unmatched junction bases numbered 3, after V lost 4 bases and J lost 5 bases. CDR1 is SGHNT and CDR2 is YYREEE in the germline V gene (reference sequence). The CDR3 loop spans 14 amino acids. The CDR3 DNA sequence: TGTGCCAGCAGCCTAGGACTAGCGGGAGATACGCAGTATTTT. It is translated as CASSLGLAGDTQYF.

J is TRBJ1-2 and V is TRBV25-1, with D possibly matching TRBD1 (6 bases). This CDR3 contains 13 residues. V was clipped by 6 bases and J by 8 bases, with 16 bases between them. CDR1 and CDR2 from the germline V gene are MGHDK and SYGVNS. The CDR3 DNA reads TGTGCCAGCAGCCGACCTAGACAGGAAGGCTACACCTTC. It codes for CASSRPRQEGYTF.

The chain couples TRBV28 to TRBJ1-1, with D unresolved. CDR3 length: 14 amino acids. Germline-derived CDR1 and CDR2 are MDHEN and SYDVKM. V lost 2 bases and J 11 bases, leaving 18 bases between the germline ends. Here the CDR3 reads CASSLAVLSRGAFF. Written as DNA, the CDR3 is TGTGCCAGCAGTTTAGCCGTTTTATCGCGCGGGGCTTTCTTT.

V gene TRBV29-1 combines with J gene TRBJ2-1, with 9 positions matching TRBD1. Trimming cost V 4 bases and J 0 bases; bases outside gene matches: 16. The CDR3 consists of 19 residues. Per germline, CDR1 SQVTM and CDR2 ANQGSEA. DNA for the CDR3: TGCAGCGTTGGGGGAAGGACAGGGGTGTCAGGGGGCTCCTACAATGAGCAGTTCTTC. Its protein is CSVGGRTGVSGGSYNEQFF.

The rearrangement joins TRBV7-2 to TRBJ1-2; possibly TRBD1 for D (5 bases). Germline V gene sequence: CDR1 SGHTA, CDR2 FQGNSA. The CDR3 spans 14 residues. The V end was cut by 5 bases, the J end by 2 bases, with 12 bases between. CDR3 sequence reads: CASSTSGGNYGYTF. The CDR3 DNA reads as TGTGCCAGCAGCACCAGCGGGGGGAACTATGGCTACACCTTC. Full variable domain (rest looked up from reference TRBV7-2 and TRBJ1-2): GAGVSQSPSNKVTEKGKDVELRCDPISGHTALYWYRQSLGQGLEFLIYFQGNSAPDKSGLPSDRFSAERTGGSVSTLTIQRTQQEDSAVYLCASSTSGGNYGYTFGSGTRLTVV.

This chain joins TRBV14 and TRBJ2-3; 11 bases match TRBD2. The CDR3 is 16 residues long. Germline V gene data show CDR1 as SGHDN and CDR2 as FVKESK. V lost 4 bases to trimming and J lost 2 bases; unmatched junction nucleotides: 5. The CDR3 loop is CASSPGLAVLTDTQYF. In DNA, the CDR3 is TGTGCCAGCAGCCCGGGACTAGCGGTCCTCACAGATACGCAGTATTTT.

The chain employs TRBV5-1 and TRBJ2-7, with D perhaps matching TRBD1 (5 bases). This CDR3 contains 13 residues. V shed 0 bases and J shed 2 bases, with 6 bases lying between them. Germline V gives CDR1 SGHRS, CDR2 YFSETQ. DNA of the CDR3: TGCGCCAGCAGCTTGGAACAGGCCTACGAGCAGTACTTC. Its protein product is CASSLEQAYEQYF.

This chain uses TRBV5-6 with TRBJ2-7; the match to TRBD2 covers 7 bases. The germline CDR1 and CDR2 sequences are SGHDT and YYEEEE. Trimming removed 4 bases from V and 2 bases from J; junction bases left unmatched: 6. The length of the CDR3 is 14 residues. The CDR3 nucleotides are TGTGCCAGCAGCACAGGACTAGGGCCCTACGAGCAGTACTTC. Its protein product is CASSTGLGPYEQYF.

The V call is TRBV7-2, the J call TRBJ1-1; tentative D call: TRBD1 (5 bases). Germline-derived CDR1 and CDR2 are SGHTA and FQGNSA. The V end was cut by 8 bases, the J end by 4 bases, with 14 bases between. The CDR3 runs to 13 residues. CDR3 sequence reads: CASRWGGTTEAFF. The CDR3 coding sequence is TGTGCCAGCCGGTGGGGGGGAACCACTGAAGCTTTCTTT.

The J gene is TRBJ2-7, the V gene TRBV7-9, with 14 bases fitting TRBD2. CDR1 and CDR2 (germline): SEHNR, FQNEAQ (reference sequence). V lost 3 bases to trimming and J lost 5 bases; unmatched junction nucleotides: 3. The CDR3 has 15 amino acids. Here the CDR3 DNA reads TGTGCCAGCAGCTTGAGGACTAGCGGGGGGAACGAGCAGTACTTC. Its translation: CASSLRTSGGNEQYF.

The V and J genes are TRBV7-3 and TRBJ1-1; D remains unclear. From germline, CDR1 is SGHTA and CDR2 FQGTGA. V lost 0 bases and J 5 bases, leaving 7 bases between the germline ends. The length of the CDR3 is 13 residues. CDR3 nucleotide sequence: TGTGCCAGCAGCTTAACGGGAGATACTGAAGCTTTCTTT. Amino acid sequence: CASSLTGDTEAFF. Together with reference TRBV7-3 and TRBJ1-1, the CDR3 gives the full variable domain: GAGVSQTPSNKVTEKGKYVELRCDPISGHTALYWYRQSLGQGPEFLIYFQGTGAADDSGLPNDRFFAVRPEGSVSTLKIQRTERGDSAVYLCASSLTGDTEAFFGQGTRLTVV.

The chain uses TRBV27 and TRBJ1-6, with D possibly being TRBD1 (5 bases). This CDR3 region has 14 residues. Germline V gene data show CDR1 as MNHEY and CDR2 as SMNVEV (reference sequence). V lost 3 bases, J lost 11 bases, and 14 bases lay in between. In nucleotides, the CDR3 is TGTGCCAGCAGTTTGGGGCAGGGAATGGCACCCCTCCACTTT. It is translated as CASSLGQGMAPLHF.

The DNA for the CDR3 is TGTGCCAGAAGCTTACTAGCTACCTACGAGCAGTACTTC. Encoded protein: CARSLLATYEQYF. This rearrangement joins TRBV5-3 to TRBJ2-7; tentatively, D is TRBD2 (6 bases). TRBV5-3 is treated as an ORF (open reading frame) with a function not yet certain. V was cut by 2 bases and J by 2 bases, with 8 bases left in between. The CDR3 runs 13 residues.